Each of the 14 T cell receptor beta chains below was sequenced from the same sample in a study of lymphopenia after photon versus proton radiotherapy. Generated by immunoSEQ multiplex PCR, the TCRdb table keeps only in-frame clones and is missing some. The sample shows 37,000 or so clones, 85% of them seen only once. Source: peripheral blood, taken from a patient treated with photon-based radiotherapy. Receptor source: a man aged 50 to 59 with gastric cancer.

The chain combines TRBV25-1 with TRBJ2-7; 9 bases match TRBD1. V was clipped by 3 bases and J by 3 bases; unmatched bases: 6. Germline-derived CDR1 and CDR2 are MGHDK and SYGVNS. The CDR3 loop spans 15 amino acids. DNA of the CDR3: TGTGCCAGCAGTGACCCCCGGGACAGGGACTACGAGCAGTACTTC. Its translation: CASSDPRDRDYEQYF.

The chain is built from TRBV29-1 and TRBJ1-2; D is undetermined. The CDR3 runs to 12 residues. From germline, CDR1 is SQVTM and CDR2 ANQGSEA. V was shortened by 2 bases and J by 8 bases, with 12 bases between the two germline ends. As DNA, the CDR3 is TGCAGCGTTGAATCAGCATTCCGGGGCTACACCTTC. It specifies CSVESAFRGYTF. Looking up the rest from reference TRBV29-1 and TRBJ1-2 gives the full variable domain: SAVISQKPSRDICQRGTSLTIQCQVDSQVTMMFWYRQQPGQSLTLIATANQGSEATYESGFVIDKFPISRPNLTFSTLTVSNMSPEDSSIYLCSVESAFRGYTFGSGTRLTVV.

The V gene is TRBV4-3, the J gene TRBJ1-1; 9 positions agree with TRBD1. Germline assignment: CDR1 LGHNA and CDR2 YSLEER. V dropped 1 base and J dropped 10; count of bases not matched to a gene: 13. CDR3 size: 16 residues. In DNA, the CDR3 is TGCGCCAGCAGCCAAGTGGCTACTCGAACGACAGGGGGAGCTTTCTTT. Its protein is CASSQVATRTTGGAFF.

J is TRBJ2-7 and V is TRBV7-9, with 8 bases lining up with TRBD1. Germline CDR1 is SEHNR and CDR2 is FQNEAQ (reference sequence). Trimming cost V 5 bases and J 5 bases; bases outside gene matches: 14. CDR3 length: 16 amino acids. The CDR3 DNA reads TGTGCCAGCAGCCCCCACCCTCGGACAGGGCGGAACGAGCAGTACTTC. It encodes CASSPHPRTGRNEQYF.

V and J are TRBV11-2 and TRBJ2-5, with no clear D. Trimming took off 3 bases at V and 1 base at J, with 12 bases between the two ends. Germline V lookup: CDR1 SGHAT, CDR2 FQNNGV. The CDR3 totals 15 residues. The CDR3 here is CASSFPFRLQETQYF. The DNA for the CDR3 is TGTGCCAGCAGCTTCCCATTTAGGCTCCAAGAGACCCAGTACTTC.

The chain joins TRBV12-5 to TRBJ2-3; D call uncertain. Germline assignment: CDR1 LGHNT and CDR2 FRNRAP. This CDR3 comprises 13 residues. Trimming shortened V by 1 base and J by 2 bases, and 4 bases separated the two germline ends. CDR3 DNA sequence: TGTGCTAGTGGTTTGGGGCTCACAGATACGCAGTATTTT. Its protein product is CASGLGLTDTQYF. The variable domain in full, completed from reference TRBV12-5 and TRBJ2-3, reads DARVTQTPRHKVTEMGQEVTMRCQPILGHNTVFWYRQTMMQGLELLAYFRNRAPLDDSGMPKDRFSAEMPDATLATLKIQPSEPRDSAVYFCASGLGLTDTQYFGPGTRLTVL.

This chain connects TRBV4-2 to TRBJ2-1; D is ambiguous. The CDR3 has 13 residues. Germline V CDR1 and CDR2: LGHNA, YNFKEQ. With 5 bases removed from V and 4 bases from J, the gap between germline ends came to 9 bases. The CDR3 sequence: CASSSDNYNEQFF. The CDR3 DNA sequence: TGTGCCAGCAGCTCAGACAATTACAATGAGCAGTTCTTC.

The chain combines TRBV6-5 with TRBJ2-2; 9 nucleotides align to TRBD2. The CDR3 runs to 16 residues. Trimming took 0 bases from V and 4 from J; bases not matched to a gene: 3. The germline CDR1 and CDR2 sequences are MNHEY and SVGAGI. The CDR3 DNA sequence: TGTGCCAGCAGTTACTCCCCTAGCGGGACCACCGGGGAGCTGTTTTTT. The encoded protein is CASSYSPSGTTGELFF.

The rearrangement uses TRBV5-1 and TRBJ2-3; D might be TRBD2 (6 bases). The germline V gene has CDR1 SGHRS and CDR2 YFSETQ. This CDR3 spans 15 amino acids. The ends were cut back, 3 bases at V and 1 base at J, with 12 bases in the middle. Written as DNA, the CDR3 is TGCGCCAGCAGCTCGGGACTTCAAGGCACAGATACGCAGTATTTT. Amino acids: CASSSGLQGTDTQYF.

The rearrangement links TRBV19 to TRBJ1-2, with TRBD1 matching 9 bases. The J segment lost 5 bases and the V segment lost 3 bases, leaving 4 bases of the junction unmatched. There are 14 residues in the CDR3. The germline V gene encodes CDR1 LNHDA and CDR2 SQIVND (reference sequence). The CDR3 sequence is CASSIGGQGYGYTF. The CDR3, as DNA: TGTGCCAGTAGTATCGGAGGACAGGGGTATGGCTACACCTTC.

This chain links TRBV10-1 with TRBJ1-1; D gene unclear. This CDR3 region has 13 residues. In germline, CDR1 is WNHNN, CDR2 SYGVQD (reference sequence). Trimming took off 6 bases at V and 5 bases at J, with 13 bases between the two ends. CDR3 sequence: CASSPVYGTEAFF. CDR3 bases: TGCGCCAGCAGCCCCGTTTACGGGACTGAAGCTTTCTTT.

The CDR3, as DNA: TGCGCCAGCAGTGAGTCCGTCAGGGAATACAATGAGCAGTTCTTC. It translates to CASSESVREYNEQFF. The chain has TRBV10-2 and TRBJ2-1; tentatively, D is TRBD1 (5 bases). The CDR3 extends over 15 amino acids. Trimming removed 0 bases at V and 4 bases at J, with 10 bases between. Germline CDR1 reads WSHSY; CDR2 reads SAAADI.

The chain is built from TRBV7-2 and TRBJ2-1; 10 positions agree with TRBD2. Germline CDR1 is SGHTA and CDR2 is FQGNSA. The CDR3 is 16 residues long. V lost 4 bases, J lost 3 bases, and 6 bases stayed unmatched. For the CDR3, the DNA is TGTGCCAGCAGCTCCCCTAGCGGGAGTGGCTACAATGAGCAGTTCTTC. This codes for CASSSPSGSGYNEQFF. The whole variable domain, remainder taken from reference TRBV7-2 and TRBJ2-1, is GAGVSQSPSNKVTEKGKDVELRCDPISGHTALYWYRQSLGQGLEFLIYFQGNSAPDKSGLPSDRFSAERTGGSVSTLTIQRTQQEDSAVYLCASSSPSGSGYNEQFFGPGTRLTVL.

The J gene is TRBJ2-3, the V gene TRBV19; perhaps TRBD2 as D (5 bases). V was cut by 4 bases and J by 2 bases, with 7 bases left in between. The CDR3 extends over 13 amino acids. Per the germline V gene, CDR1 is LNHDA and CDR2 is SQIVND (reference sequence). CDR3 DNA: TGTGCCAGTAGTAGAGACTACACAGATACGCAGTATTTT. Its translation: CASSRDYTDTQYF.